This T cell receptor (beta chain) was profiled in a study of technical replicates of blood from a few donors. Profiling relied on immunoSEQ multiplex PCR, and the TCRdb table lists in-frame clones only, not all of them. Here the sample spans 50,000 to 70,000 clones, approximately 90% being singletons. The CDR3 is 14 amino acids. Germline lookup yields CDR1 MDHEN and CDR2 SYDVKM. The V gene lost 6 bases and the J gene lost 6 bases, with 15 bases spanning the gap. The specimen sequenced was PBMCs. The V and J genes are TRBV28 and TRBJ1-5; D is ambiguous. This clonotype originated in a human donor in good health. Some clones in this sample may be carry-over from other donors' samples. The CDR3 is CASSTAGYRQPQHF. Here the CDR3 DNA reads TGTGCCAGCAGCACCGCGGGGTATCGTCAGCCCCAGCATTTT.